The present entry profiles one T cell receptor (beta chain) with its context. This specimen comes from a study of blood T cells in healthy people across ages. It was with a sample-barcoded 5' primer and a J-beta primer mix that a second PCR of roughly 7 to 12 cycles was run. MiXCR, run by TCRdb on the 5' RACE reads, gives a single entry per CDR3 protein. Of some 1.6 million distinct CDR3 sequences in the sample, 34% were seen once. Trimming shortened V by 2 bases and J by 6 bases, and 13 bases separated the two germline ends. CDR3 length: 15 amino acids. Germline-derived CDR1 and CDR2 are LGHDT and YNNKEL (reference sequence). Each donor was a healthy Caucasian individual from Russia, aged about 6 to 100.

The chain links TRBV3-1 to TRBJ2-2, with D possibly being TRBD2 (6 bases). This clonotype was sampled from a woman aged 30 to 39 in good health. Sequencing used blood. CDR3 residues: CASSQRQRASGELFF. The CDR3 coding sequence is TGTGCCAGCAGCCAACGACAGCGGGCCTCCGGGGAGCTGTTTTTT.